The rows below give T cell receptor beta chains drawn from one sample of a study of T cells in Graves' hyperthyroidism and ophthalmopathy. TCRdb processed the multiplex PCR reads anew with MiXCR; each CDR3 protein has one entry. The sample lists 500,000 to 600,000 distinct CDR3 sequences; about half were seen once. The sequencing sample was made of peripheral blood or thyroid tissue (not recorded which). The source of these receptors is a woman younger than 30 with Graves' hyperthyroidism. The CDR3 runs from the conserved cysteine through the conserved F or W. Each record gives: CDR3 length, J gene, V gene, clone size, D gene, CDR3 protein, CDR3 DNA. A D gene is named only where the DNA matches it firmly. Clone size is stated in some rows and not others, as once, few, many or a class when expanded.

CDR3 length: 15; J gene: TRBJ2-2; V gene: TRBV12-3/TRBV12-4; clone size: many; D gene: NA; CDR3 protein: CASSFWGSDTGELFF; CDR3 DNA: TGTGCCAGCAGTTTCTGGGGGAGTGACACCGGGGAGCTGTTTTTT
CDR3 length: 16; J gene: TRBJ2-7; V gene: TRBV19; clone size: NA; D gene: TRBD2; CDR3 protein: CASSILVGGSTYEQYF; CDR3 DNA: TGTGCCAGTAGTATTCTGGTTGGCGGGAGTACCTACGAGCAGTACTTC
CDR3 length: 15; J gene: TRBJ1-5; V gene: TRBV6-1; clone size: many; D gene: NA; CDR3 protein: CASRQGEGDNQPQHF; CDR3 DNA: TGTGCCAGCAGGCAAGGGGAGGGGGATAATCAGCCCCAGCATTTT
CDR3 length: 14; J gene: TRBJ2-7; V gene: TRBV7-8; clone size: NA; D gene: TRBD1; CDR3 protein: CASSPPDRGNEQYF; CDR3 DNA: TGTGCCAGCAGCCCACCCGACAGGGGGAACGAGCAGTACTTC
CDR3 length: 15; J gene: TRBJ1-1; V gene: TRBV2; clone size: NA; D gene: NA; CDR3 protein: CASSRDGNLNTEAFF; CDR3 DNA: TGTGCCAGCAGTCGGGACGGAAATTTGAACACTGAAGCTTTCTTT
CDR3 length: 14; J gene: TRBJ2-5; V gene: TRBV4-1; clone size: NA; D gene: TRBD1; CDR3 protein: CASSRLGQQETQYF; CDR3 DNA: TGCGCCAGCAGCCGATTGGGACAGCAAGAGACCCAGTACTTC
CDR3 length: 13; J gene: TRBJ2-7; V gene: TRBV19; clone size: many; D gene: NA; CDR3 protein: CASSIGHGVEQYF; CDR3 DNA: TGTGCCAGTAGTATCGGACACGGAGTCGAGCAGTACTTC
CDR3 length: 17; J gene: TRBJ2-7; V gene: TRBV4-3; clone size: NA; D gene: TRBD2; CDR3 protein: CASSQDHGSGSFVVQYF; CDR3 DNA: TGCGCCAGCAGCCAAGATCACGGTAGCGGGAGTTTTGTAGTGCAGTACTTC
CDR3 length: 16; J gene: TRBJ1-1; V gene: TRBV14; clone size: many; D gene: NA; CDR3 protein: CASSQGVRSPGTEAFF; CDR3 DNA: TGTGCCAGCAGCCAAGGGGTTCGGAGCCCGGGTACTGAAGCTTTCTTT
CDR3 length: 14; J gene: TRBJ1-1; V gene: TRBV6-2/TRBV6-3; clone size: many; D gene: NA; CDR3 protein: CASSYHGQNTEAFF; CDR3 DNA: TGTGCCAGCAGTTACCATGGACAGAACACTGAAGCTTTCTTT
CDR3 length: 15; J gene: TRBJ1-5; V gene: TRBV20-1; clone size: NA; D gene: NA; CDR3 protein: CSASSPLGSNQPQHF; CDR3 DNA: TGCAGTGCTAGTTCGCCCCTTGGGAGCAATCAGCCCCAGCATTTT
CDR3 length: 13; J gene: TRBJ1-1; V gene: TRBV29-1; clone size: NA; D gene: TRBD1; CDR3 protein: CSVVAGGYNEAFF; CDR3 DNA: TGCAGCGTTGTGGCAGGGGGATACAATGAAGCTTTCTTT
CDR3 length: 16; J gene: TRBJ2-2; V gene: TRBV10-3; clone size: NA; D gene: TRBD1; CDR3 protein: CAIRVGQGINTGELFF; CDR3 DNA: TGTGCCATCAGAGTGGGACAGGGAATTAACACCGGGGAGCTGTTTTTT
CDR3 length: 15; J gene: TRBJ2-1; V gene: TRBV20-1; clone size: NA; D gene: NA; CDR3 protein: CSASKHPSSYNEQFF; CDR3 DNA: TGCAGTGCTTCTAAACACCCGAGCTCCTACAATGAGCAGTTCTTC
CDR3 length: 11; J gene: TRBJ2-7; V gene: TRBV29-1; clone size: many; D gene: TRBD2; CDR3 protein: CSVGGGLEQYF; CDR3 DNA: TGCAGCGTTGGGGGGGGATTGGAGCAGTACTTC
CDR3 length: 15; J gene: TRBJ2-5; V gene: TRBV14; clone size: many; D gene: NA; CDR3 protein: CASSQGWDGQETQYF; CDR3 DNA: TGTGCCAGCAGCCAAGGCTGGGACGGACAAGAGACCCAGTACTTC
CDR3 length: 17; J gene: TRBJ2-7; V gene: TRBV27; clone size: few; D gene: TRBD2; CDR3 protein: CASSRTSGGAVGYEQYF; CDR3 DNA: TGTGCCAGCAGTCGGACTAGCGGGGGGGCCGTCGGATACGAGCAGTACTTC
CDR3 length: 13; J gene: TRBJ2-6; V gene: TRBV18; clone size: NA; D gene: NA; CDR3 protein: CASLNSGANVLTF; CDR3 DNA: TGTGCCAGCCTTAACTCTGGGGCCAACGTCCTGACTTTC
CDR3 length: 13; J gene: TRBJ1-6; V gene: TRBV19; clone size: NA; D gene: TRBD1; CDR3 protein: CASSAGQGGPLHF; CDR3 DNA: TGTGCCAGTAGTGCGGGACAGGGTGGGCCCCTCCACTTT
CDR3 length: 13; J gene: TRBJ1-3; V gene: TRBV12-3/TRBV12-4; clone size: many; D gene: NA; CDR3 protein: CASSLAQGNTIYF; CDR3 DNA: TGTGCCAGCAGCTTAGCGCAGGGAAACACCATATATTTT
CDR3 length: 11; J gene: TRBJ2-7; V gene: TRBV27; clone size: NA; D gene: NA; CDR3 protein: CASSLTGRQYF; CDR3 DNA: TGTGCCAGCAGTTTAACAGGGCGGCAGTACTTC
CDR3 length: 16; J gene: TRBJ2-7; V gene: TRBV5-1; clone size: many; D gene: NA; CDR3 protein: CASSAYLAPARNEQYF; CDR3 DNA: TGCGCCAGCAGCGCATATCTAGCTCCCGCGCGGAATGAGCAGTACTTC
CDR3 length: 17; J gene: TRBJ2-2; V gene: TRBV15; clone size: NA; D gene: NA; CDR3 protein: CATSSVAFGVRAGELFF; CDR3 DNA: TGTGCCACCAGCAGCGTAGCTTTCGGGGTACGCGCCGGGGAGCTGTTTTTT
CDR3 length: 14; J gene: TRBJ1-2; V gene: TRBV10-3; clone size: NA; D gene: TRBD1; CDR3 protein: CATVFGGGDYGYTF; CDR3 DNA: TGTGCCACCGTTTTTGGAGGGGGCGACTATGGCTACACCTTC
CDR3 length: 16; J gene: TRBJ2-1; V gene: TRBV2; clone size: NA; D gene: NA; CDR3 protein: CASSLDSRDNYNEQFF; CDR3 DNA: TGTGCCAGCAGCTTGGACAGCCGGGACAACTACAATGAGCAGTTCTTC
CDR3 length: 14; J gene: TRBJ2-7; V gene: TRBV12-3/TRBV12-4; clone size: NA; D gene: NA; CDR3 protein: CASSIRDNSYEQYF; CDR3 DNA: TGTGCCAGCAGTATCCGGGACAACTCCTACGAGCAGTACTTC
CDR3 length: 17; J gene: TRBJ1-6; V gene: TRBV6-4; clone size: NA; D gene: TRBD1; CDR3 protein: CASSVGPGTGGGSPLHF; CDR3 DNA: TGTGCCAGCAGTGTGGGTCCCGGGACAGGGGGCGGTTCACCCCTCCACTTT
CDR3 length: 16; J gene: TRBJ2-6; V gene: TRBV19; clone size: many; D gene: NA; CDR3 protein: CASSFTGFSGANVLTF; CDR3 DNA: TGTGCCAGTAGTTTTACAGGGTTCTCTGGGGCCAACGTCCTGACTTTC
CDR3 length: 13; J gene: TRBJ1-3; V gene: TRBV29-1; clone size: NA; D gene: TRBD1; CDR3 protein: CSGGQGSGNTIYF; CDR3 DNA: TGCAGCGGCGGACAGGGTTCTGGAAACACCATATATTTT
CDR3 length: 13; J gene: TRBJ1-5; V gene: TRBV6-1; clone size: many; D gene: NA; CDR3 protein: CASSSGVHQPQHF; CDR3 DNA: TGTGCCAGCAGCTCAGGGGTCCATCAGCCCCAGCATTTT
CDR3 length: 12; J gene: TRBJ1-4; V gene: TRBV7-9; clone size: NA; D gene: NA; CDR3 protein: CASSLALEKLFF; CDR3 DNA: TGTGCCAGCAGCTTAGCCCTGGAAAAACTGTTTTTT
CDR3 length: 16; J gene: TRBJ2-5; V gene: TRBV7-9; clone size: many; D gene: NA; CDR3 protein: CASSSQARVIQETQYF; CDR3 DNA: TGTGCCAGCAGCTCACAGGCCAGGGTTATCCAAGAGACCCAGTACTTC
CDR3 length: 13; J gene: TRBJ1-2; V gene: TRBV29-1; clone size: many; D gene: NA; CDR3 protein: CSVEKAPGEGYTF; CDR3 DNA: TGCAGCGTTGAAAAGGCCCCTGGGGAGGGCTACACCTTC
CDR3 length: 14; J gene: TRBJ2-5; V gene: TRBV15; clone size: many; D gene: NA; CDR3 protein: CATSNTAEEGTQYF; CDR3 DNA: TGTGCCACCAGCAATACAGCGGAGGAGGGGACCCAGTACTTC
CDR3 length: 13; J gene: TRBJ2-5; V gene: TRBV20-1; clone size: many; D gene: NA; CDR3 protein: CGGTDGAQETQYF; CDR3 DNA: TGCGGGGGGACCGATGGGGCCCAAGAGACCCAGTACTTC
CDR3 length: 15; J gene: TRBJ2-7; V gene: TRBV7-8; clone size: NA; D gene: NA; CDR3 protein: CASSPHDRLSYEQYF; CDR3 DNA: TGTGCCAGCAGCCCACATGACAGGCTCTCCTACGAGCAGTACTTC
CDR3 length: 15; J gene: TRBJ1-5; V gene: TRBV20-1; clone size: NA; D gene: NA; CDR3 protein: CSARDSGRGGQPQHF; CDR3 DNA: TGCAGTGCTAGAGATTCGGGCCGCGGGGGTCAGCCCCAGCATTTT
CDR3 length: 12; J gene: TRBJ2-7; V gene: TRBV7-2; clone size: many; D gene: NA; CDR3 protein: CASRKGAYEQYF; CDR3 DNA: TGTGCCAGCAGGAAGGGGGCCTACGAGCAGTACTTC
CDR3 length: 14; J gene: TRBJ2-5; V gene: TRBV20-1; clone size: many; D gene: TRBD2; CDR3 protein: CSAGGGGRGETQYF; CDR3 DNA: TGCAGTGCCGGCGGTGGCGGGAGGGGAGAGACCCAGTACTTC
CDR3 length: 14; J gene: TRBJ2-7; V gene: TRBV6-5; clone size: many; D gene: TRBD2; CDR3 protein: CASSYYGTSNEQYF; CDR3 DNA: TGTGCCAGCAGTTACTACGGGACTAGCAACGAGCAGTACTTC
CDR3 length: 14; J gene: TRBJ2-1; V gene: TRBV24-1; clone size: few; D gene: TRBD1; CDR3 protein: CATPDRGPYNEQFF; CDR3 DNA: TGTGCCACCCCCGACAGGGGCCCTTACAATGAGCAGTTCTTC
CDR3 length: 18; J gene: TRBJ2-7; V gene: TRBV12-3/TRBV12-4; clone size: NA; D gene: NA; CDR3 protein: CASSQFLLSAGPLYGQYF; CDR3 DNA: TGTGCCAGCAGTCAATTTTTACTGTCGGCAGGACCCTTATACGGGCAGTACTTC
CDR3 length: 12; J gene: TRBJ2-7; V gene: TRBV12-3/TRBV12-4; clone size: NA; D gene: NA; CDR3 protein: CASRPGIGRQSF; CDR3 DNA: TGTGCCAGCAGGCCCGGGATAGGACGTCAGTCCTTC
CDR3 length: 16; J gene: TRBJ2-1; V gene: TRBV5-1; clone size: few; D gene: NA; CDR3 protein: CASSLARQGRGNEQFF; CDR3 DNA: TGCGCCAGCAGCTTGGCCAGGCAGGGAAGGGGCAATGAGCAGTTCTTC
CDR3 length: 13; J gene: TRBJ2-7; V gene: TRBV7-9; clone size: NA; D gene: TRBD2; CDR3 protein: CASRKREIYEQYF; CDR3 DNA: TGTGCCAGCAGAAAGCGGGAGATCTACGAGCAGTACTTC
CDR3 length: 10; J gene: TRBJ1-1; V gene: TRBV10-3; clone size: many; D gene: NA; CDR3 protein: CVTGNTEAFF; CDR3 DNA: TGTGTCACGGGGAACACTGAAGCTTTCTTT
CDR3 length: 16; J gene: TRBJ2-3; V gene: TRBV7-2; clone size: many; D gene: NA; CDR3 protein: CASIRIPRAGPDTQYF; CDR3 DNA: TGTGCCAGCATTCGCATACCTAGAGCGGGCCCAGATACGCAGTATTTT
CDR3 length: 10; J gene: TRBJ1-1; V gene: TRBV29-1; clone size: NA; D gene: NA; CDR3 protein: CSRLGTEAFF; CDR3 DNA: TGCAGTAGGTTGGGCACTGAAGCTTTCTTT
CDR3 length: 17; J gene: TRBJ2-1; V gene: TRBV7-9; clone size: NA; D gene: NA; CDR3 protein: CASSPGAGRQSYNEQFF; CDR3 DNA: TGTGCCAGCAGCCCGGGCGCCGGACGCCAAAGTTACAATGAGCAGTTCTTC
CDR3 length: 13; J gene: TRBJ2-2; V gene: TRBV7-7; clone size: many; D gene: NA; CDR3 protein: CASSPSGVGELFF; CDR3 DNA: TGTGCCAGCAGCCCCTCAGGGGTCGGGGAGCTGTTTTTT
CDR3 length: 15; J gene: TRBJ2-7; V gene: TRBV14; clone size: NA; D gene: NA; CDR3 protein: CASSQGRASLGEQYF; CDR3 DNA: TGTGCCAGCAGCCAAGGGCGGGCTTCCCTGGGAGAGCAGTACTTC
CDR3 length: 15; J gene: TRBJ2-6; V gene: TRBV18; clone size: NA; D gene: NA; CDR3 protein: CASSPSGNGANVLTF; CDR3 DNA: TGTGCCAGCTCACCCTCAGGGAACGGGGCCAACGTCCTGACTTTC
CDR3 length: 13; J gene: TRBJ2-5; V gene: TRBV20-1; clone size: many; D gene: NA; CDR3 protein: CSAIRDLQETQYF; CDR3 DNA: TGCAGTGCTATCAGGGATTTACAAGAGACCCAGTACTTC
CDR3 length: 10; J gene: TRBJ2-7; V gene: TRBV9; clone size: NA; D gene: NA; CDR3 protein: CASSVVGQYF; CDR3 DNA: TGTGCCAGCAGCGTAGTCGGGCAGTACTTC